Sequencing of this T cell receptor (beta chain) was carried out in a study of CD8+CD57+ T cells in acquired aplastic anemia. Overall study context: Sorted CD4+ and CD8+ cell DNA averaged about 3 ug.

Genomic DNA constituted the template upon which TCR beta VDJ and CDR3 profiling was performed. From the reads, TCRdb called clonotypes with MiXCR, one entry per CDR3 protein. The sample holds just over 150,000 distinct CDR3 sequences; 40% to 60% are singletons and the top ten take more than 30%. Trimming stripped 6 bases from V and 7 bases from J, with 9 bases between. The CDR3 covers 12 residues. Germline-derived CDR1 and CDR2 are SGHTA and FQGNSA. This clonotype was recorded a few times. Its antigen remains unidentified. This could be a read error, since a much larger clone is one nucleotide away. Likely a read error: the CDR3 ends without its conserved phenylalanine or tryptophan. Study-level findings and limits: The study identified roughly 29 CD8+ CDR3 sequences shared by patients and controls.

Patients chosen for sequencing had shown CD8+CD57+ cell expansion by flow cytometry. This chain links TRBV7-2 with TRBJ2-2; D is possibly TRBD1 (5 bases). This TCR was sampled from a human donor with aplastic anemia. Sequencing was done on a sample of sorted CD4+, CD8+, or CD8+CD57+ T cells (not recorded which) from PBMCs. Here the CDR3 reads CASRYRIGELFL. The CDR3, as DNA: TGTGCCAGCAGATACAGGATCGGGGAGCTGTTTCTT.